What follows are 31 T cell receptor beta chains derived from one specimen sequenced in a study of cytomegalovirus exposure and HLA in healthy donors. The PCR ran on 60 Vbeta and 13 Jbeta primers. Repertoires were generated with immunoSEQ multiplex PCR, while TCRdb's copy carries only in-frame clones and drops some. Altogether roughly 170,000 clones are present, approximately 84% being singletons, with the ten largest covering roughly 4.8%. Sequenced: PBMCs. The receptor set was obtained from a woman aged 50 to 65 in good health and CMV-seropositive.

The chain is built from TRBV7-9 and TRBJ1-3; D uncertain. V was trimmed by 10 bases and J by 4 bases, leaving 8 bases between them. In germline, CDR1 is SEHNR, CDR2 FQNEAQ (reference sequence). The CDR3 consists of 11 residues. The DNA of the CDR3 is TGTGCCATCTGGGCCGGAAACACCATATATTTT. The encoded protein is CAIWAGNTIYF.

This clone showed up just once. In DNA form, the CDR3 reads TGTGCCAGCATCCCGGTCCGGGACAGCCAAGAGACCCAGTACTTC. This translates into CASIPVRDSQETQYF. The chain employs TRBV7-3 and TRBJ2-5; 7 bases map to TRBD1. Trimming removed 7 bases from V and 1 base from J; junction bases left unmatched: 9. Germline loops: CDR1 SGHTA, CDR2 FQGTGA. The CDR3 runs to 15 residues.

DNA for the CDR3: TGTGCCAGCAGTCTCTACACAGATACGCAGTATTTT. Translating gives CASSLYTDTQYF. The rearrangement links TRBV28 to TRBJ2-3; no definite D call. V lost 5 bases and J 2 bases, leaving 5 bases between the germline ends. This CDR3 is built from 12 residues. The germline gives CDR1 MDHEN, CDR2 SYDVKM.

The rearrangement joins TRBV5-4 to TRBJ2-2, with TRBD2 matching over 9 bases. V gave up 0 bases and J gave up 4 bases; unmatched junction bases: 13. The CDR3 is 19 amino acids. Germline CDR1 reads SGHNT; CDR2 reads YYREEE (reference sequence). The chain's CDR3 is CASSLGLPGRAGGTGELFF. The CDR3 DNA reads TGTGCCAGCAGCTTGGGACTACCCGGACGAGCGGGAGGCACCGGGGAGCTGTTTTTT.

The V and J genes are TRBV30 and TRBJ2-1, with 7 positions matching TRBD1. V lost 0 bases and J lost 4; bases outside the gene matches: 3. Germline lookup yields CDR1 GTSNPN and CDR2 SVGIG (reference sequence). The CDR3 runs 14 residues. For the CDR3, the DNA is TGTGCCTGGAGTGTTTTCAGGGGGTACAATGAGCAGTTCTTC. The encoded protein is CAWSVFRGYNEQFF. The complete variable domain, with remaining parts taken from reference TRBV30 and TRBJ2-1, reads SQTIHQWPATLVQPVGSPLSLECTVEGTSNPNLYWYRQAAGRGLQLLFYSVGIGQISSEVPQNLSASRPQDRQFILSSKKLLLSDSGFYLCAWSVFRGYNEQFFGPGTRLTVL.

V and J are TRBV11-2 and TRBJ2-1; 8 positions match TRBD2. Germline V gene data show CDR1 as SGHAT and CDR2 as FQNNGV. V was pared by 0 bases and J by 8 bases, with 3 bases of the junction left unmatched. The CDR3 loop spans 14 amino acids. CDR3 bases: TGTGCCAGCAGCTTAGATCGCGGGGGGTATGAGCAGTTCTTC. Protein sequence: CASSLDRGGYEQFF.

CDR3 sequence (DNA): TGTGCCAGCAGTCGAATGACTAGCGGAGATTACGAGCAGTACTTC. Translation gives CASSRMTSGDYEQYF. This sequence joins TRBV5-4 and TRBJ2-7, with TRBD2 matching 9 bases. CDR1 and CDR2 (germline): SGHNT, YYREEE (reference sequence). This CDR3 has 15 amino acids. J gave up 4 bases and V 5 bases, and 10 bases lay outside the gene matches.

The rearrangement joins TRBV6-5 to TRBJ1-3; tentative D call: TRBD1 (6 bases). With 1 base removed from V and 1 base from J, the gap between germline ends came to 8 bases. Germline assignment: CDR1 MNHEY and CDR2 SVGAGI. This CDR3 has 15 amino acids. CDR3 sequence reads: CASSYWQGSGNTIYF. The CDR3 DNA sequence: TGTGCCAGCAGTTACTGGCAGGGGTCTGGAAACACCATATATTTT.

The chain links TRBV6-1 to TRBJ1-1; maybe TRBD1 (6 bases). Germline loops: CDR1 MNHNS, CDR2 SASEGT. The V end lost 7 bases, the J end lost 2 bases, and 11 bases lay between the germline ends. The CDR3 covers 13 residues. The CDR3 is CASNTGFNTEAFF. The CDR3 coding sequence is TGTGCCAGCAATACAGGGTTTAACACTGAAGCTTTCTTT.

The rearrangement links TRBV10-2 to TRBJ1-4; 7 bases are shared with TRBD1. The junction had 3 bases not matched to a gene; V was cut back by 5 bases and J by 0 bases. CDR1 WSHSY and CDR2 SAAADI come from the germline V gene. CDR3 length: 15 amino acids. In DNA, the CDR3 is TGCGCCAGCAGTATGCAGGGGGCAACTAATGAAAAACTGTTTTTT. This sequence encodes CASSMQGATNEKLFF.

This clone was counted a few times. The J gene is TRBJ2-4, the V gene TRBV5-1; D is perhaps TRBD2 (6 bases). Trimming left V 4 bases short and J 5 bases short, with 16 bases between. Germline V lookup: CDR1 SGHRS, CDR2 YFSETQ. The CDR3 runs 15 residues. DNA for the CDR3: TGCGCCAGCAGCCAAACGACAAGGGAGGAAAACATTCAGTACTTC. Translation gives CASSQTTREENIQYF. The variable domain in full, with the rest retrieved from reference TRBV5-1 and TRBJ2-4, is KAGVTQTPRYLIKTRGQQVTLSCSPISGHRSVSWYQQTPGQGLQFLFEYFSETQRNKGNFPGRFSGRQFSNSRSEMNVSTLELGDSALYLCASSQTTREENIQYFGAGTRLSVL.

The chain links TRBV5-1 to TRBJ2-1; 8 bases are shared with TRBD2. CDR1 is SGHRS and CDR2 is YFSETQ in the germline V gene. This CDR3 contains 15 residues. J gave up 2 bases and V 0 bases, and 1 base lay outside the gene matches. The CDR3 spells CASSLEGLAYNEQFF. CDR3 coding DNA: TGCGCCAGCAGCTTGGAGGGACTAGCCTACAATGAGCAGTTCTTC.

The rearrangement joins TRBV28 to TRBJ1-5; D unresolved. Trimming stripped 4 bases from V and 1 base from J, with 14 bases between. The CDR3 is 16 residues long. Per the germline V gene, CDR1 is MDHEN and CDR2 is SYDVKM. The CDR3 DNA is TGTGCCAGCAGTTCTCTCCCCGGACTGAGCAATCAGCCCCAGCATTTT. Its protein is CASSSLPGLSNQPQHF.

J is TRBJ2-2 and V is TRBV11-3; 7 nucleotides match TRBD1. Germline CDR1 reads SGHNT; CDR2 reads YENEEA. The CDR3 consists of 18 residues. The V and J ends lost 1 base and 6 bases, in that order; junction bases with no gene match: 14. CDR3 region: CASSLGLLGQTLSGELFF. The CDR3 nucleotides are TGTGCCAGCAGCTTAGGCCTCCTGGGACAGACATTGTCCGGGGAGCTGTTTTTT.

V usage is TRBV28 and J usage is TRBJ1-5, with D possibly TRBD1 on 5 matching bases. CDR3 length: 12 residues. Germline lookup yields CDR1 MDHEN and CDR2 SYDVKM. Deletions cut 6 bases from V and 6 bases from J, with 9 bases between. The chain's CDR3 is CASRGLSQPQHF. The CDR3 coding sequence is TGTGCCAGCAGGGGACTCAGTCAGCCCCAGCATTTT.

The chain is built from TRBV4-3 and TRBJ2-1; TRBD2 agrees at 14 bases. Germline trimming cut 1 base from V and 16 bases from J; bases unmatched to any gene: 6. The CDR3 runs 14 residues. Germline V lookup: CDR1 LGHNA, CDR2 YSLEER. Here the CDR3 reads CASSQGLAGGPGFF. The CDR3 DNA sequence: TGCGCCAGCAGCCAAGGACTAGCGGGAGGGCCAGGTTTCTTC.

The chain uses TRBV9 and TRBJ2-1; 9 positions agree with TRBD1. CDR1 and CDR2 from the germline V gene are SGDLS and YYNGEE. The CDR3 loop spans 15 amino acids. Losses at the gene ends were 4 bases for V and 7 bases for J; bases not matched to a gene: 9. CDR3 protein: CASSPGTGLTNEQFF. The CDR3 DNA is TGTGCCAGCAGCCCCGGGACAGGGCTGACGAATGAGCAGTTCTTC.

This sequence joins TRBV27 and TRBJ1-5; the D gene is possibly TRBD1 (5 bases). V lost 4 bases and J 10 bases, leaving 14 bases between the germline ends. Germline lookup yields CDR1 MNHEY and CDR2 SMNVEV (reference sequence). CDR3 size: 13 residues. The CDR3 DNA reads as TGTGCCAGCAGTTCGGAGGGGCAACTTCCCCAGCATTTT. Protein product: CASSSEGQLPQHF.

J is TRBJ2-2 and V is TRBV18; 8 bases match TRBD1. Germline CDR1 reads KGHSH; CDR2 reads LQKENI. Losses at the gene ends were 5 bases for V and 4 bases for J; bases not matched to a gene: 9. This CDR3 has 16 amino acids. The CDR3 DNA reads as TGTGCCAGCTCATCGCCTAGTCAGGGGGCCACCGGGGAGCTGTTTTTT. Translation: CASSSPSQGATGELFF.

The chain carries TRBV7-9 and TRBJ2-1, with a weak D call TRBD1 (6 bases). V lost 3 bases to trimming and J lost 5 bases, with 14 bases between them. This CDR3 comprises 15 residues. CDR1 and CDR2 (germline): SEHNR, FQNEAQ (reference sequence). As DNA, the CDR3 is TGTGCCAGCAGCTTGGGCAGGGGTGTCCACAATGAGCAGTTCTTC. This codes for CASSLGRGVHNEQFF.

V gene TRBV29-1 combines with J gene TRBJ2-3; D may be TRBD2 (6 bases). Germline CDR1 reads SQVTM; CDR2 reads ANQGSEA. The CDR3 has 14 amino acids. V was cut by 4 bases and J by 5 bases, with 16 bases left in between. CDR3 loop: CSVARGSQIDTQYF. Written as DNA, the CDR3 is TGCAGCGTTGCCCGGGGGAGCCAGATAGATACGCAGTATTTT.

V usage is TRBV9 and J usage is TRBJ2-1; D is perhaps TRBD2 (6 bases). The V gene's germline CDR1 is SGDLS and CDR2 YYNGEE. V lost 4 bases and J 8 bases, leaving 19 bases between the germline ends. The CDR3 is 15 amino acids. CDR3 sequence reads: CASSWTSLGGDEQFF. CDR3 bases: TGTGCCAGCAGCTGGACTTCCTTGGGCGGGGATGAGCAGTTCTTC.

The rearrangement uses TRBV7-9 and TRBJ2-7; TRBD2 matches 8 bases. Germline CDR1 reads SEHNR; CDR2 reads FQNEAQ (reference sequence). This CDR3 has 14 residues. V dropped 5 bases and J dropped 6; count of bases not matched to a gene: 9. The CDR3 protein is CASSPSGSTSEQYF. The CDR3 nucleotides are TGTGCCAGCAGCCCCAGCGGGAGTACTTCCGAGCAGTACTTC.

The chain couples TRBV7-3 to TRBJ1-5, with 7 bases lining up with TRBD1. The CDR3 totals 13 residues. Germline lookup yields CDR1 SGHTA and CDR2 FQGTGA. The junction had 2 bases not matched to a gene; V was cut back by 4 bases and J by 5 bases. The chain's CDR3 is CASSSDRDQPQHF. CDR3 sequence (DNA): TGTGCCAGCAGCTCAGACAGGGATCAGCCCCAGCATTTT.

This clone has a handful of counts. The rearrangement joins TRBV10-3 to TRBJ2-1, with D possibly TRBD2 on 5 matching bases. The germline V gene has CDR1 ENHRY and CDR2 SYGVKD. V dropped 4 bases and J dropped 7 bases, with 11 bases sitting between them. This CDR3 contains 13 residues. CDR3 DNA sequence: TGTGCCATCAGTGGTAATAGCGTGAATGAGCAGTTCTTC. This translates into CAISGNSVNEQFF.

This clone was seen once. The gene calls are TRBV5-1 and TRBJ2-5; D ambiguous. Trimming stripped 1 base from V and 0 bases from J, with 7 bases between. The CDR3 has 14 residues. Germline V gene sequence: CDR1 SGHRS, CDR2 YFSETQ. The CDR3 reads CASSLLQNQETQYF. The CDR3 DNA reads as TGCGCCAGCAGCTTGTTACAAAACCAAGAGACCCAGTACTTC.

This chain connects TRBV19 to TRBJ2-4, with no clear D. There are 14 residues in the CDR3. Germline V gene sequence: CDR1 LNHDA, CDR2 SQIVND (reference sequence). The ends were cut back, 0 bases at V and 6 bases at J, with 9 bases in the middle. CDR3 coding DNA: TGTGCCAGTAGTATAGAGGCCAGACTAAACATTCAGTACTTC. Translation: CASSIEARLNIQYF. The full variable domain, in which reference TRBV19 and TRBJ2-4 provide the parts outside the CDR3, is DGGITQSPKYLFRKEGQNVTLSCEQNLNHDAMYWYRQDPGQGLRLIYYSQIVNDFQKGDIAEGYSVSREKKESFPLTVTSAQKNPTAFYLCASSIEARLNIQYFGAGTRLSVL.

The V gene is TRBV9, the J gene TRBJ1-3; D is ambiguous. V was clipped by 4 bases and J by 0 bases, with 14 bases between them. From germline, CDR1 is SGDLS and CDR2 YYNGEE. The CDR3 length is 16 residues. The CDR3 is CASSPRAPHSGNTIYF. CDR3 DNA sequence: TGTGCCAGCAGCCCTAGAGCACCTCACTCTGGAAACACCATATATTTT.

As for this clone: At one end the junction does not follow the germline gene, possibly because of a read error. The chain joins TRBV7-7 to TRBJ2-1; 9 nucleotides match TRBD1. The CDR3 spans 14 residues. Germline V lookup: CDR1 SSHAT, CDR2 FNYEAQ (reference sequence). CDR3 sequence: CASSRQGGINEQFF. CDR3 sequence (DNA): TGTGCTAGCAGCAGACAGGGGGGGATCAATGAGCAGTTCTTC. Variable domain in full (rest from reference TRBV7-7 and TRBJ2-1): GAGVSQSPRYKVTKRGQDVTLRCDPISSHATLYWYQQALGQGPEFLTYFNYEAQPDKSGLPSDRFSAERPEGSISTLTIQRTEQRDSAMYRCASSRQGGINEQFFGPGTRLTVL.

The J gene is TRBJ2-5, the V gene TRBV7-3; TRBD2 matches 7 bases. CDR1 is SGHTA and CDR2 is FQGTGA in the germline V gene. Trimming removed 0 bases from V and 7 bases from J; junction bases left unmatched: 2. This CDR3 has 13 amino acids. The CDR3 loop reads CASSLTPGGTQYF. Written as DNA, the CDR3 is TGTGCCAGCAGCTTAACTCCGGGGGGGACCCAGTACTTC.

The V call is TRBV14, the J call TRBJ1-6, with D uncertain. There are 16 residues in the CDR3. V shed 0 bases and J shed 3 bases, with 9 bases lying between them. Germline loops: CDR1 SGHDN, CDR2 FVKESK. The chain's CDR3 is CASSQDLAGYNSPLHF. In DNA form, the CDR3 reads TGTGCCAGCAGCCAAGATCTAGCTGGCTATAATTCACCCCTCCACTTT. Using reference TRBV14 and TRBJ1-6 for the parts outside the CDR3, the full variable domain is EAGVTQFPSHSVIEKGQTVTLRCDPISGHDNLYWYRRVMGKEIKFLLHFVKESKQDESGMPNNRFLAERTGGTYSTLKVQPAELEDSGVYFCASSQDLAGYNSPLHFGNGTRLTVT.